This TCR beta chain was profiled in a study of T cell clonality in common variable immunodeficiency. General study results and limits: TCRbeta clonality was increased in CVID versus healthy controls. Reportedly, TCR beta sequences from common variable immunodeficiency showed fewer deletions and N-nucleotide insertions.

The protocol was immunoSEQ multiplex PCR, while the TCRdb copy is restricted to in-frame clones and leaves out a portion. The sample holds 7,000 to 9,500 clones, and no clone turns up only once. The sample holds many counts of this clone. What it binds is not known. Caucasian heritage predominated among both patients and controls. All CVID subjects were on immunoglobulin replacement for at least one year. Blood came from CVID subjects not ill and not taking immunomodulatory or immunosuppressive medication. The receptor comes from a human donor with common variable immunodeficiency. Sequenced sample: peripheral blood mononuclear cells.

The DNA read from the CDR3 is TGTGCCTGGAGTAAGGGCAGCAATCAGCCC. Its protein product is CAWSKGSNQP. In full, the CDR3 reads CAWSKGSNQPQHF. The chain joins TRBV30 to TRBJ1-5; D ambiguous. The sequenced fragment ends 3 residues before the CDR3 boundary, so the rest is inferred from the germline J gene. Trimming stripped 2 bases from V and 1 base from J, with 6 bases between. Germline loops: CDR1 GTSNPN, CDR2 SVGIG (reference sequence). CDR3 length: 13 residues. The full variable domain, its missing parts supplied by reference TRBV30 and TRBJ1-5, is SQTIHQWPATLVQPVGSPLSLECTVEGTSNPNLYWYRQAAGRGLQLLFYSVGIGQISSEVPQNLSASRPQDRQFILSSKKLLLSDSGFYLCAWSKGSNQPQHFGDGTRLSIL.